These T cell receptor beta chains were read from a single sample in a study of T cells in Graves' hyperthyroidism and ophthalmopathy. TCRdb re-called the multiplex PCR reads through MiXCR, storing one row per CDR3 protein. The sample gives about 500,000 distinct CDR3 sequences, about an eighth of which show up once; 17% is in the top ten. The sample was blood. All receptors derive from a woman aged 18-29 years with Graves' hyperthyroidism. The CDR3 runs from the conserved cysteine through the conserved F or W. Each record gives: J gene, V gene, D gene, CDR3 length, clone size, CDR3 protein, CDR3 DNA. D genes are given only for firm matches. Expanded clones get a size class; other rows say once, few or many, or leave the size out.

j_call: TRBJ1-4; v_call: TRBV6-1; d_call: .; cdr3_length: 14; clone_size: many; cdr3_aa: CASRPTGGGEKLFF; cdr3_nt: TGTGCCAGCAGACCCACAGGAGGTGGAGAAAAACTGTTTTTT
j_call: TRBJ2-7; v_call: TRBV19; d_call: TRBD2; cdr3_length: 15; clone_size: many; cdr3_aa: CASSILAGPSYEQYF; cdr3_nt: TGTGCCAGTAGTATCCTAGCGGGTCCCTCCTACGAGCAGTACTTC
j_call: TRBJ1-1; v_call: TRBV12-3/TRBV12-4; d_call: .; cdr3_length: 14; clone_size: many; cdr3_aa: CASRVSGMNTEAFF; cdr3_nt: TGTGCCAGCAGGGTGAGTGGCATGAACACTGAAGCTTTCTTT
j_call: TRBJ2-3; v_call: TRBV10-2; d_call: .; cdr3_length: 14; clone_size: few; cdr3_aa: CVSKVAESTDTQYF; cdr3_nt: TGCGTCAGCAAGGTGGCGGAAAGCACAGATACGCAGTATTTT
j_call: TRBJ2-3; v_call: TRBV2; d_call: .; cdr3_length: 15; clone_size: .; cdr3_aa: CASSARQQGTDTQYF; cdr3_nt: TGTGCCAGCAGTGCGCGGCAGCAGGGCACAGATACGCAGTATTTT
j_call: TRBJ2-7; v_call: TRBV6-1; d_call: .; cdr3_length: 16; clone_size: few; cdr3_aa: CASSEAGLSVSYEQYF; cdr3_nt: TGTGCCAGCAGTGAAGCCGGACTCTCAGTGTCCTACGAGCAGTACTTC
j_call: TRBJ2-7; v_call: TRBV29-1; d_call: .; cdr3_length: 13; clone_size: .; cdr3_aa: CSVEGVGAREQYF; cdr3_nt: TGCAGCGTTGAGGGCGTGGGGGCTCGGGAGCAGTACTTC
j_call: TRBJ1-1; v_call: TRBV19; d_call: .; cdr3_length: 14; clone_size: .; cdr3_aa: CASSIVDRNTEAFF; cdr3_nt: TGTGCCAGTAGTATAGTAGACCGGAACACTGAAGCTTTCTTT
j_call: TRBJ1-3; v_call: TRBV19; d_call: .; cdr3_length: 11; clone_size: .; cdr3_aa: CASGPQNTIYF; cdr3_nt: TGTGCCAGTGGCCCGCAGAACACCATATATTTT
j_call: TRBJ2-5; v_call: TRBV6-2/TRBV6-3; d_call: .; cdr3_length: 15; clone_size: .; cdr3_aa: CASSHVLDPQESQYF; cdr3_nt: TGTGCCAGCAGCCACGTACTAGACCCTCAAGAGTCCCAGTACTTC
j_call: TRBJ2-2; v_call: TRBV7-6; d_call: TRBD2; cdr3_length: 15; clone_size: .; cdr3_aa: CASSSTSGDTGELFF; cdr3_nt: TGTGCCAGCAGCTCTACTAGCGGCGACACCGGGGAGCTGTTTTTT
j_call: TRBJ1-2; v_call: TRBV28; d_call: TRBD1; cdr3_length: 18; clone_size: many; cdr3_aa: CASTALGDSLMNNYGYTF; cdr3_nt: TGTGCCAGCACCGCCCTTGGGGACAGTCTGATGAATAACTATGGCTACACCTTC
j_call: TRBJ2-1; v_call: TRBV5-1; d_call: TRBD1; cdr3_length: 15; clone_size: few; cdr3_aa: CASSSQGESYNEQFF; cdr3_nt: TGCGCCAGCAGCTCACAGGGGGAGTCCTACAATGAGCAGTTCTTC
j_call: TRBJ1-2; v_call: TRBV24-1; d_call: TRBD1; cdr3_length: 14; clone_size: many; cdr3_aa: CATSESTGGYGYTF; cdr3_nt: TGTGCCACCAGTGAGTCGACAGGGGGTTATGGCTACACCTTC
j_call: TRBJ1-6; v_call: TRBV5-1; d_call: .; cdr3_length: 14; clone_size: few; cdr3_aa: CASSVPGPNSPLHF; cdr3_nt: TGCGCCAGCAGCGTCCCGGGTCCCAATTCACCCCTCCACTTT
j_call: TRBJ2-1; v_call: TRBV2; d_call: TRBD1; cdr3_length: 14; clone_size: .; cdr3_aa: CASSPDRVGNEQFF; cdr3_nt: TGTGCCAGCAGTCCCGACAGGGTCGGAAATGAGCAGTTCTTC
j_call: TRBJ2-1; v_call: TRBV12-3/TRBV12-4; d_call: TRBD2; cdr3_length: 16; clone_size: many; cdr3_aa: CASSLGRLAGDNEQFF; cdr3_nt: TGTGCCAGCAGTTTAGGGAGGCTAGCGGGAGACAATGAGCAGTTCTTC
j_call: TRBJ2-1; v_call: TRBV7-7; d_call: TRBD2; cdr3_length: 14; clone_size: few; cdr3_aa: CASSLDWGGYEQFF; cdr3_nt: TGTGCCAGCAGCTTAGATTGGGGGGGGTATGAGCAGTTCTTC
j_call: TRBJ2-2; v_call: TRBV5-1; d_call: TRBD1; cdr3_length: 16; clone_size: few; cdr3_aa: CASSPNRGMSTGELFF; cdr3_nt: TGCGCCAGCAGCCCTAACAGGGGAATGAGCACCGGGGAGCTGTTTTTT
j_call: TRBJ1-2; v_call: TRBV9; d_call: TRBD1; cdr3_length: 14; clone_size: .; cdr3_aa: CASSPTGRSYGYTF; cdr3_nt: TGTGCCAGCAGCCCGACAGGGAGAAGCTATGGCTACACCTTC
j_call: TRBJ1-1; v_call: TRBV9; d_call: .; cdr3_length: 15; clone_size: many; cdr3_aa: CASSPAPGGETEAFF; cdr3_nt: TGTGCCAGCAGCCCCGCCCCGGGAGGGGAGACTGAAGCTTTCTTT
j_call: TRBJ1-4; v_call: TRBV3-1; d_call: .; cdr3_length: 15; clone_size: many; cdr3_aa: CASSQLQGSGEKLFF; cdr3_nt: TGTGCCAGCAGCCAACTACAGGGATCCGGGGAAAAACTGTTTTTT
j_call: TRBJ2-2; v_call: TRBV11-3; d_call: .; cdr3_length: 16; clone_size: many; cdr3_aa: CASSPYSTGNTGELFF; cdr3_nt: TGTGCCAGCAGCCCTTATTCGACAGGGAACACCGGGGAGCTGTTTTTT
j_call: TRBJ2-1; v_call: TRBV24-1; d_call: .; cdr3_length: 17; clone_size: many; cdr3_aa: CATSGSSTGKTYNEQFF; cdr3_nt: TGTGCCACCAGTGGCTCAAGCACAGGGAAAACCTACAATGAGCAGTTCTTC
j_call: TRBJ1-2; v_call: TRBV29-1; d_call: .; cdr3_length: 12; clone_size: .; cdr3_aa: CSVVSGAYGYTF; cdr3_nt: TGCAGCGTTGTGTCCGGGGCCTATGGCTACACCTTC
j_call: TRBJ1-4; v_call: TRBV20-1; d_call: .; cdr3_length: 14; clone_size: .; cdr3_aa: CSASLSQGREKLFF; cdr3_nt: TGCAGTGCTAGCCTTAGTCAGGGCCGCGAAAAACTGTTTTTT
j_call: TRBJ2-3; v_call: TRBV4-1; d_call: TRBD2; cdr3_length: 16; clone_size: few; cdr3_aa: CASSQEASGDTDTQYF; cdr3_nt: TGCGCCAGCAGCCAAGAGGCTAGCGGGGATACAGATACGCAGTATTTT
j_call: TRBJ1-3; v_call: TRBV30; d_call: TRBD1; cdr3_length: 15; clone_size: many; cdr3_aa: CAWSATGFAGNTIYF; cdr3_nt: TGTGCCTGGAGTGCGACAGGGTTTGCGGGAAACACCATATATTTT
j_call: TRBJ2-7; v_call: TRBV9; d_call: TRBD2; cdr3_length: 16; clone_size: many; cdr3_aa: CASSVGASGTFYEQYF; cdr3_nt: TGTGCCAGCAGCGTAGGGGCTAGCGGGACGTTCTACGAGCAGTACTTC
j_call: TRBJ2-7; v_call: TRBV12-3/TRBV12-4; d_call: .; cdr3_length: 12; clone_size: .; cdr3_aa: CASRTGFYEQYF; cdr3_nt: TGTGCCAGCAGGACAGGATTCTACGAGCAGTACTTC
j_call: TRBJ2-2; v_call: TRBV7-8; d_call: TRBD1; cdr3_length: 15; clone_size: many; cdr3_aa: CASSPRGQGPGELFF; cdr3_nt: TGTGCCAGCAGCCCAAGGGGACAGGGGCCCGGGGAGCTGTTTTTT
j_call: TRBJ1-1; v_call: TRBV19; d_call: TRBD1; cdr3_length: 13; clone_size: many; cdr3_aa: CASIIDRGRRAFF; cdr3_nt: TGTGCCAGTATAATAGACAGGGGCCGTCGTGCTTTCTTT
j_call: TRBJ1-5; v_call: TRBV11-2; d_call: .; cdr3_length: 15; clone_size: many; cdr3_aa: CASSLDGLGGQPQHF; cdr3_nt: TGTGCCAGCAGCTTAGATGGCCTCGGGGGTCAGCCCCAGCATTTT
j_call: TRBJ2-7; v_call: TRBV9; d_call: TRBD1; cdr3_length: 14; clone_size: few; cdr3_aa: CASSTSGTGWEQYF; cdr3_nt: TGTGCCAGCAGCACCTCCGGGACAGGGTGGGAGCAGTACTTC
j_call: TRBJ1-1; v_call: TRBV5-1; d_call: .; cdr3_length: 14; clone_size: many; cdr3_aa: CASSVMTGNTEAFF; cdr3_nt: TGCGCCAGCAGCGTAATGACAGGGAACACTGAAGCTTTCTTT
j_call: TRBJ2-2; v_call: TRBV30; d_call: TRBD1; cdr3_length: 18; clone_size: few; cdr3_aa: CAWIKKFRQGASTGELFF; cdr3_nt: TGTGCCTGGATTAAGAAGTTCAGGCAGGGGGCGAGCACCGGGGAGCTGTTTTTT
j_call: TRBJ2-1; v_call: TRBV29-1; d_call: .; cdr3_length: 11; clone_size: many; cdr3_aa: CSVAWGGEQFF; cdr3_nt: TGCAGTGTTGCGTGGGGAGGTGAGCAGTTCTTC
j_call: TRBJ1-1; v_call: TRBV29-1; d_call: .; cdr3_length: 10; clone_size: many; cdr3_aa: CSVGQIEAFF; cdr3_nt: TGCAGCGTTGGACAGATAGAAGCTTTCTTT
j_call: TRBJ2-1; v_call: TRBV6-1; d_call: .; cdr3_length: 15; clone_size: many; cdr3_aa: CASSELVGRDNEQFF; cdr3_nt: TGTGCCAGCAGTGAACTGGTGGGGCGCGACAATGAGCAGTTCTTC
j_call: TRBJ1-1; v_call: TRBV11-2; d_call: .; cdr3_length: 14; clone_size: many; cdr3_aa: CASSLGGGSTEAFF; cdr3_nt: TGTGCCAGCAGCTTGGGGGGGGGTAGCACTGAAGCTTTCTTT
j_call: TRBJ2-1; v_call: TRBV24-1; d_call: TRBD2; cdr3_length: 16; clone_size: many; cdr3_aa: CATSGAGTSSSNEQFF; cdr3_nt: TGTGCCACCAGTGGTGCCGGGACTAGCTCCTCTAATGAGCAGTTCTTC
j_call: TRBJ2-7; v_call: TRBV20-1; d_call: .; cdr3_length: 14; clone_size: .; cdr3_aa: CSARDDRSSYEQYF; cdr3_nt: TGCAGTGCTAGAGACGACAGGAGCTCCTACGAGCAGTACTTC
j_call: TRBJ2-7; v_call: TRBV11-3; d_call: TRBD2; cdr3_length: 15; clone_size: .; cdr3_aa: CASRENRDYSYEQYF; cdr3_nt: TGTGCCAGCAGAGAAAACCGGGACTATTCCTACGAGCAGTACTTC
j_call: TRBJ2-3; v_call: TRBV11-1; d_call: TRBD1; cdr3_length: 15; clone_size: .; cdr3_aa: CASSLTGLSTDTQYF; cdr3_nt: TGTGCCAGCAGCCTGACAGGGTTGAGCACAGATACGCAGTATTTT
j_call: TRBJ2-3; v_call: TRBV6-5; d_call: .; cdr3_length: 13; clone_size: .; cdr3_aa: CASGYDRKDTQYF; cdr3_nt: TGTGCCAGCGGTTACGACAGGAAGGATACGCAGTATTTT
j_call: TRBJ2-1; v_call: TRBV2; d_call: TRBD2; cdr3_length: 14; clone_size: .; cdr3_aa: CVSSTSGRYNEQFF; cdr3_nt: TGTGTCAGCAGTACCAGCGGGAGGTACAATGAGCAGTTCTTC
j_call: TRBJ1-2; v_call: TRBV19; d_call: .; cdr3_length: 17; clone_size: few; cdr3_aa: CASSARDGISANYGYTF; cdr3_nt: TGTGCCAGTAGTGCCCGGGACGGGATATCCGCTAACTATGGCTACACCTTC
j_call: TRBJ2-6; v_call: TRBV20-1; d_call: .; cdr3_length: 14; clone_size: .; cdr3_aa: CSASIGTGANVLTF; cdr3_nt: TGCAGTGCTAGCATAGGGACTGGGGCCAACGTCCTGACTTTC
j_call: TRBJ1-1; v_call: TRBV30; d_call: .; cdr3_length: 12; clone_size: many; cdr3_aa: CAWTGTKVVAFF; cdr3_nt: TGTGCCTGGACAGGGACTAAAGTCGTTGCTTTCTTT
j_call: TRBJ1-2; v_call: TRBV4-1; d_call: .; cdr3_length: 16; clone_size: .; cdr3_aa: CASSQDRRSSGYGYTF; cdr3_nt: TGCGCCAGCAGCCAAGATCGACGGTCATCCGGCTATGGCTACACCTTC
j_call: TRBJ1-5; v_call: TRBV27; d_call: TRBD1; cdr3_length: 15; clone_size: .; cdr3_aa: CASSRDRGNNQPQHF; cdr3_nt: TGTGCCAGCAGTCGGGACAGGGGGAACAATCAGCCCCAGCATTTT